Below, one T cell receptor (beta chain) is given with its context. Its antigen is as yet unknown. From cryopreserved PBMCs came roughly 2 micrograms of genomic DNA used for TCR beta libraries. The data were obtained in a study of cytotoxic CD8 clonotypes in ibrutinib-treated CLL. Background on the study: The average sample held roughly 250,000 productive templates and almost 95,000 productive rearrangements.

Sequenced by immunoSEQ multiplex PCR; TCRdb stores in-frame clones only, minus some. Counted here are approximately 45,000 clones, 60% to 75% occurring once; the ten biggest clones make up roughly 13%. Study observations and caveats: Timing of sampling differed between sustained-remission and progressing patients.

With 2 bases removed from V and 2 bases from J, the gap between germline ends came to 10 bases. In germline, CDR1 is MDHEN, CDR2 SYDVKM. This CDR3 is built from 15 residues. The sample here was PBMCs, taken after 12 months of ibrutinib treatment. This TCR came from a human donor with chronic lymphocytic leukemia. The V gene is TRBV28, the J gene TRBJ2-1; TRBD1 might be the D (6 bases). For the CDR3, the DNA is TGTGCCAGCAGTTTAAGACAGGACCCCTACAATGAGCAGTTCTTC. This sequence encodes CASSLRQDPYNEQFF.